This T cell receptor beta chain was identified during a study of CD4 T cells in relation to SARS-CoV-2 and coronaviruses. Study overall: ViraFEST: roughly 10-day antigen culture of PBMCs, then TCR beta CDR3 sequencing. The negative reference was HIV-1 Nef peptide pool or peptide-free culture.

Before the COVID-19 pandemic, during about 2011-2019, CD4+ T cells were taken from unexposed donors. CD4+ T cells were isolated from the cells after 10 days of culture. Testing used SARS-CoV-2 S/N and four cold-coronavirus spikes on unexposed-donor CD4+ T cells, cells permitting. Sequencing was performed with immunoSEQ multiplex PCR; in TCRdb, only in-frame clones are kept and a portion is missing. The table records approximately 20,000 clones, 65% to 85% of them present only once. Whole-study findings and limits: Monoreactive clones expanded significantly more to SARS-CoV-2 than crossreactive clones did.

A note on this clone: The antigen remains unidentified.

This CDR3 spans 12 amino acids. The germline CDR1 and CDR2 sequences are MGHRA and YSYEKL. Trimming removed 1 base from V and 8 bases from J, with 5 bases in between. The sequence came from a human donor in good health. This chain joins TRBV4-1 and TRBJ1-4; D not certain. Specimen: CD4+ T cells from PBMCs, cultured in vitro. The DNA of the CDR3 is TGCGCCAGCAGCCAAGTTAGAGAAAAACTGTTTTTT. It is translated as CASSQVREKLFF.